This T cell receptor (beta chain) was identified during a study of T cell responses to AZD1222 COVID-19 vaccine. Germline loops: CDR1 SQVTM, CDR2 ANQGSEA. There are 14 residues in the CDR3. The ends were cut back, 7 bases at V and 4 bases at J, with 19 bases in the middle. Produced via immunoSEQ multiplex PCR; TCRdb's table is partial and in-frame only. The sample contains more than 80,000 clones, 70% to 90% of which appear only once. This TCR was recovered from an adult in good health. This chain uses TRBV29-1 with TRBJ1-1; D gene unclear. The sample here was peripheral blood, taken on day 0 of MenACWY control vaccination. The CDR3 here is CSGLEGGLGTEAFF. CDR3 in DNA: TGCAGCGGACTCGAGGGAGGATTGGGCACTGAAGCTTTCTTT.